Below, one TCR beta chain is given with its context. Its target is unknown. Primers included in the PCR were 60 Vbeta and 13 Jbeta primers. Assay used: immunoSEQ multiplex PCR; TCRdb lists only in-frame clones, some missing. The sample yields around 150,000 clones, roughly 80% seen once. Germline-derived CDR1 and CDR2 are MNHEY and SMNVEV (reference sequence). The V gene lost 3 bases and the J gene lost 0 bases, with 10 bases spanning the gap. The CDR3 consists of 15 residues. This sample stems from a study of cytomegalovirus exposure and HLA in healthy donors. Study outcomes and limitations: Association of a missense DCLRE1C variant with TCR beta V- and J-gene trimming was reported in a later analysis. In an earlier analysis, productive rearrangement rates for most beta V segments clustered near 90% or 30%.

Material: PBMCs. The receptor's source is a woman in her thirties in good health and CMV-seronegative. This chain links TRBV27 with TRBJ2-3; tentatively, D is TRBD1 (6 bases). CDR3 in DNA: TGTGCCAGCAGTTTGCGACAGGCTAGCACAGATACGCAGTATTTT. Translating it yields CASSLRQASTDTQYF.